This record concerns one TCR beta chain sequence. Its specificity is unknown. CDR3 length: 16 amino acids. Germline CDR1 reads SEHNR; CDR2 reads FQNEAQ (reference sequence). Losses at the gene ends were 5 bases for V and 7 bases for J; bases not matched to a gene: 12. The data originate from a study of cytomegalovirus exposure and HLA in healthy donors. Study background: The early release's HLA-typed donors yielded approximately 85 million unique TCRs.

In the PCR, 60 Vbeta and 13 Jbeta primers were used. Clones were read by immunoSEQ multiplex PCR, and TCRdb kept only the in-frame ones, dropping some. The data hold some 130,000 clones, with 75% to 85% observed a single time. General study results and limits: Prediction of most subjects' HLA-A and HLA-B alleles by TCR beta sequences was reportedly accurate.

This sequence was found in a woman in her 40s in good health and CMV-seropositive. The gene calls are TRBV7-9 and TRBJ1-2; 11 nucleotides line up with TRBD1. Material for sequencing was PBMCs. CDR3 nucleotides: TGTGCCAGCAGCCCCCGGAGCGCCGGGACAGGGGGTGGCTACACCTTC. This sequence encodes CASSPRSAGTGGGYTF.